A single sample gave rise to the 27 T cell receptor beta chains below, sequenced in a study of shared clonotypes between healthy human individuals. Clones were read by immunoSEQ multiplex PCR, and TCRdb kept only the in-frame ones, dropping some. Of some 1,400,000 clones in the sample, approximately 97% were seen once. Sequencing input: naive CD4+ T cells sorted from blood. This sample's subset: CD45RA+ positively selected. The receptor source for this set is a man under 40 in good health.

Turning to this clone: Other DNA variants within this sample encode the same CDR3. The CDR3 region has the DNA TGTGCCAGCAGTTTGCCAGGAAGCTATGGCTACACCTTC. Translating gives CASSLPGSYGYTF. This chain connects TRBV28 to TRBJ1-2, with unresolved D. CDR3 length equals 13 residues. The germline V gene encodes CDR1 MDHEN and CDR2 SYDVKM. Between the trimmed V and J ends, which lost 3 bases and 4 bases, there was a span of 9 bases.

The chain uses TRBV10-3 and TRBJ1-1, with D hard to call. CDR3 length: 14 residues. The V gene lost 0 bases and the J gene lost 7 bases, with 12 bases spanning the gap. Per the germline V gene, CDR1 is ENHRY and CDR2 is SYGVKD. Here the CDR3 DNA reads TGTGCCATCAGTGAGTCGGGGTCAGGAAATGAAGCTTTCTTT. Translating gives CAISESGSGNEAFF.

Remarks on this clone: Other DNA sequences within the sample encode an identical CDR3. The J gene is TRBJ1-1, the V gene TRBV5-4, with a tentative D call TRBD1 (5 bases). V lost 4 bases and J 1 base, leaving 11 bases between the germline ends. The CDR3 loop spans 14 amino acids. From germline, CDR1 is SGHNT and CDR2 YYREEE (reference sequence). The CDR3 is CASSPGQRNTEAFF. The CDR3 DNA reads TGTGCCAGCAGCCCGGGGCAGCGGAACACTGAAGCTTTCTTT.

The CDR3 DNA reads TGTGCCAGCAGCTTGGTGTCTAGGTTAACGGATACGCAGTATTTT. This translates into CASSLVSRLTDTQYF. The chain recombines TRBV5-5 with TRBJ2-3; D uncertain. This CDR3 spans 15 amino acids. Trimming took 0 bases from V and 6 from J, leaving 14 bases between them. The germline gives CDR1 SGHKS, CDR2 YYEKEE (reference sequence). Full variable domain (rest looked up from reference TRBV5-5 and TRBJ2-3): DAGVTQSPTHLIKTRGQQVTLRCSPISGHKSVSWYQQVLGQGPQFIFQYYEKEERGRGNFPDRFSARQFPNYSSELNVNALLLGDSALYLCASSLVSRLTDTQYFGPGTRLTVL.

The rearrangement joins TRBV9 to TRBJ2-7; 11 bases fit TRBD2. Per germline, CDR1 SGDLS and CDR2 YYNGEE. The CDR3 runs 15 residues. With 3 bases clipped from V and 2 bases from J, the junction kept 4 bases outside the gene matches. The CDR3 region is CASSGTSGRTYEQYF. The CDR3, as DNA: TGTGCCAGCAGCGGCACTAGCGGGAGAACCTACGAGCAGTACTTC.

The rearrangement uses TRBV5-4 and TRBJ2-1; TRBD2 aligns across 7 bases. This CDR3 comprises 15 residues. With 0 bases clipped from V and 7 bases from J, the junction kept 7 bases outside the gene matches. Germline lookup yields CDR1 SGHNT and CDR2 YYREEE (reference sequence). Here the CDR3 reads CASSLALGGGNEQFF. DNA for the CDR3: TGTGCCAGCAGCTTGGCATTGGGGGGAGGGAATGAGCAGTTCTTC.

As to this clone: This CDR3 is also generated by other DNA sequences in the sample. The chain joins TRBV9 to TRBJ1-1; a weak D match, TRBD1 (6 bases). The CDR3 sequence is 14 residues long. CDR1 and CDR2 (germline): SGDLS, YYNGEE. V dropped 1 base and J dropped 1 base, with 8 bases sitting between them. The CDR3 region has the DNA TGTGCCAGCAGCGTATCGGGACAGAACACTGAAGCTTTCTTT. As protein: CASSVSGQNTEAFF.

This chain joins TRBV27 and TRBJ2-1; D is unclear. Germline V CDR1 and CDR2: MNHEY, SMNVEV (reference sequence). The CDR3 loop spans 11 amino acids. V lost 5 bases to trimming and J lost 9 bases, with 8 bases between them. CDR3 DNA sequence: TGTGCCAGCAGTGCCTCGGGTGAGCAGTTCTTC. It encodes CASSASGEQFF.

The V gene is TRBV5-6, the J gene TRBJ2-7; the D gene is possibly TRBD1 (6 bases). Deletions cut 4 bases from V and 3 bases from J, with 14 bases between. Per germline, CDR1 SGHDT and CDR2 YYEEEE. This CDR3 has 14 residues. The CDR3 spells CASSRGTPYYEQYF. The CDR3 coding sequence is TGTGCCAGCAGCCGAGGGACACCCTACTACGAGCAGTACTTC.

Comment on this clone: Additional DNA sequences in this sample encode the identical CDR3. This chain uses TRBV5-1 with TRBJ2-7; the D call may be TRBD1 or TRBD2 (5 bases each). Germline V gene sequence: CDR1 SGHRS, CDR2 YFSETQ. The V end lost 4 bases, the J end lost 1 base, and 12 bases lay between the germline ends. The CDR3 loop spans 14 amino acids. This chain's CDR3 is CASSLGALSYEQYF. For the CDR3, the DNA is TGCGCCAGCAGCCTCGGGGCCCTTTCCTACGAGCAGTACTTC.

The chain links TRBV28 to TRBJ2-7, with 7 bases identical to TRBD1. V gave up 5 bases and J gave up 0 bases; unmatched junction bases: 4. The CDR3 extends over 14 amino acids. Germline loops: CDR1 MDHEN, CDR2 SYDVKM. The CDR3 DNA is TGTGCCAGCAGTCTGGGACAGCACTCCTACGAGCAGTACTTC. Amino acids: CASSLGQHSYEQYF. The full variable domain, completed using reference TRBV28 and TRBJ2-7, is DVKVTQSSRYLVKRTGEKVFLECVQDMDHENMFWYRQDPGLGLRLIYFSYDVKMKEKGDIPEGYSVSREKKERFSLILESASTNQTSMYLCASSLGQHSYEQYFGPGTRLTVT.

The gene calls are TRBV15 and TRBJ2-7; perhaps TRBD1 as D (6 bases). V was trimmed by 0 bases and J by 6 bases, leaving 9 bases between them. Germline loops: CDR1 LNHNV, CDR2 YYDKDF (reference sequence). This CDR3 has 13 amino acids. CDR3 bases: TGTGCCACCAGCAGAGATGACAGGAGCGAGCAGTACTTC. Amino acid sequence: CATSRDDRSEQYF.

The V gene is TRBV25-1, the J gene TRBJ1-1; D gene uncertain. Trimming left V 1 base short and J 5 bases short, with 14 bases between. The V gene's germline CDR1 is MGHDK and CDR2 SYGVNS. The CDR3 is 15 residues long. As DNA, the CDR3 is TGTGCCAGCAGTGAATCAGGATCCGTGGGGACTGAAGCTTTCTTT. It yields the protein CASSESGSVGTEAFF.

This clone was observed once. V usage is TRBV7-9 and J usage is TRBJ2-7; 10 bases match TRBD1. CDR1 and CDR2 (germline): SEHNR, FQNEAQ (reference sequence). With V trimmed by 5 bases and J by 3 bases, 4 bases remained unmatched. The CDR3 totals 14 residues. This CDR3 reads CASSEGTGVYEQYF. The CDR3 DNA is TGTGCCAGCAGCGAGGGGACAGGGGTCTACGAGCAGTACTTC.

The chain combines TRBV4-1 with TRBJ2-1; 11 bases are shared with TRBD2. The trim removed 0 bases at V and 10 bases at J, leaving 8 bases unmatched. Germline V gene data show CDR1 as MGHRA and CDR2 as YSYEKL. This CDR3 has 16 amino acids. In nucleotides, the CDR3 is TGCGCCAGCAGCCAAGAGGTAGCGGGAGGGCCCGGAGAGCAGTTCTTC. Its translation: CASSQEVAGGPGEQFF.

The chain has TRBV27 and TRBJ2-5, with 7 bases lining up with TRBD2. The J segment lost 6 bases and the V segment lost 5 bases, leaving 15 bases of the junction unmatched. This CDR3 is 16 amino acids long. Germline loops: CDR1 MNHEY, CDR2 SMNVEV (reference sequence). CDR3 in DNA: TGTGCCAGCAGTCCAAACCTTGGACTAGGGGAAAAGACCCAGTACTTC. Residues: CASSPNLGLGEKTQYF.

This chain links TRBV7-9 with TRBJ2-7; D may be TRBD1 (6 bases). Between the trimmed V and J ends, which lost 5 bases and 5 bases, there was a span of 13 bases. The CDR3 covers 13 residues. CDR1 and CDR2 (germline): SEHNR, FQNEAQ (reference sequence). Written as DNA, the CDR3 is TGTGCCAGCAGCCTGAGGACAGATAACGAGCAGTACTTC. Translating gives CASSLRTDNEQYF.

V is TRBV9 and J is TRBJ1-1; 8 nucleotides align to TRBD1. V lost 4 bases, J lost 4 bases, and 21 bases stayed unmatched. Germline V gene data show CDR1 as SGDLS and CDR2 as YYNGEE. The CDR3 sequence is 19 residues long. This CDR3 is CASSLYPAALTGVGTEAFF. In DNA form, the CDR3 reads TGTGCCAGCAGCCTCTACCCAGCTGCTTTGACAGGGGTGGGCACTGAAGCTTTCTTT.

This clone was recorded once. V gene TRBV5-1 combines with J gene TRBJ2-5; D uncertain. CDR1 is SGHRS and CDR2 is YFSETQ in the germline V gene. The CDR3 is 15 residues long. Trimming pared 1 base from V and 2 bases from J, leaving 12 bases between. CDR3 DNA sequence: TGCGCCAGCAGCTTGTGGTCAGGAGCTCAAGAGACCCAGTACTTC. Amino acids: CASSLWSGAQETQYF.

The chain has TRBV10-1 and TRBJ2-7, with D possibly matching TRBD1 (6 bases). V was shortened by 0 bases and J by 6 bases, with 15 bases between the two germline ends. CDR3 length: 15 residues. CDR1 and CDR2 (germline): WNHNN, SYGVQD (reference sequence). DNA of the CDR3: TGCGCCAGCAGTGAGTCCCTTCTTACAGGGATCGAGCAGTACTTC. Translating gives CASSESLLTGIEQYF.

The chain is built from TRBV7-3 and TRBJ2-2; D unresolved. Germline assignment: CDR1 SGHTA and CDR2 FQGTGA. The CDR3 is made up of 13 amino acids. The V end lost 4 bases, the J end lost 6 bases, and 9 bases lay between the germline ends. The CDR3 nucleotides read TGTGCCAGCAGCTCCGCCCCGTCCGGGGAGCTGTTTTTT. Protein product: CASSSAPSGELFF.

In nucleotides, the CDR3 is TGTGCCAGCAGCTTAGATCCGGGAGGAGCCACAGATACGCAGTATTTT. It is translated as CASSLDPGGATDTQYF. This chain uses TRBV7-6 with TRBJ2-3; 7 nucleotides line up with TRBD2. CDR3 size: 16 residues. CDR1 and CDR2 (germline): SGHVS, FNYEAQ. V lost 1 base, J lost 2 bases, and 6 bases stayed unmatched.

The chain couples TRBV30 to TRBJ2-7; possibly TRBD1 for D (6 bases). CDR1 GTSNPN and CDR2 SVGIG come from the germline V gene (reference sequence). V lost 1 base and J lost 3, with 7 bases in between. This CDR3 has 12 amino acids. The CDR3 region has the DNA TGTGCCTGGAGTGCAGGGGACTACGAGCAGTACTTC. The encoded protein is CAWSAGDYEQYF.

This rearrangement joins TRBV28 to TRBJ2-1, with TRBD2 matching over 10 bases. In germline, CDR1 is MDHEN, CDR2 SYDVKM. Trimming at V came to 6 bases and at J to 2 bases, leaving 4 bases not matched to a gene. The CDR3 runs to 15 residues. CDR3 nucleotides: TGTGCCAGCAGGGAAGCGGGAGGGCCCTACAATGAGCAGTTCTTC. It is translated as CASREAGGPYNEQFF. The full variable domain, completed using reference TRBV28 and TRBJ2-1, is DVKVTQSSRYLVKRTGEKVFLECVQDMDHENMFWYRQDPGLGLRLIYFSYDVKMKEKGDIPEGYSVSREKKERFSLILESASTNQTSMYLCASREAGGPYNEQFFGPGTRLTVL.

The chain uses TRBV18 and TRBJ1-3; no clear D gene. The CDR3 runs 16 residues. Trimming shortened V by 3 bases and J by 0 bases, and 12 bases separated the two germline ends. Germline assignment: CDR1 KGHSH and CDR2 LQKENI. The CDR3, as DNA: TGTGCCAGCTCACCGGCCACCAGGAGCTCTGGAAACACCATATATTTT. It is translated as CASSPATRSSGNTIYF.

V and J are TRBV29-1 and TRBJ2-2; 7 nucleotides match TRBD1. The CDR3 contains 13 residues. The germline V gene has CDR1 SQVTM and CDR2 ANQGSEA. J lost 6 bases, V lost 7 bases, and 8 bases had no gene match. The DNA of the CDR3 is TGCAGCGCTAGCAGGCAGGGGGCCGGGGAGCTGTTTTTT. Its translation is CSASRQGAGELFF.

The chain employs TRBV19 and TRBJ1-1; 7 bases map to TRBD1. Unmatched junction bases numbered 4, after V lost 5 bases and J lost 1 base. The germline V gene encodes CDR1 LNHDA and CDR2 SQIVND (reference sequence). This CDR3 is built from 14 residues. DNA for the CDR3: TGTGCCAGTAGTGCCGGGACAGCGAACACTGAAGCTTTCTTT. Translated: CASSAGTANTEAFF.